This TCR beta chain was recovered during a study of post-analysis software for immune sequencing data (dated by TCRdb to 2015 to 2017). The study in broad terms: The recorded disease courses included relapsing-remitting, secondary progressive and progressive-relapsing multiple sclerosis, and some patients had no subtype annotation. The multiple sclerosis patient repertoires were compared with under 13 previously published healthy control repertoires from donors aged about 6 to 26 years. A subset of samples was prepared in parallel using single-end sample barcoding, then pooled and co-amplified after Illumina adapter ligation.

The germline V gene gives CDR1 as MRHNA and CDR2 as SNTAGT. Measured from the cysteine to the phenylalanine, the CDR3 is 17 residues long. The kept DNA is CDR3 alone, 51 bases in frame from the first base. Compared with germline, V lacks 4 bases and J lacks 5 bases; bases without a gene match: 13. To demonstrate the VDJtools post-analysis software, the study profiled TCR beta repertoires from the peripheral blood of about a dozen young patients with multiple sclerosis. The patients with multiple sclerosis were children and adolescents between roughly 6 and 15 years of age. The method behind the library was PCR. The reads were generated on an Illumina HiSeq 2500. To reduce PCR and sequencing biases, unique molecular identifiers were incorporated into the TCR beta cDNA libraries. Approximately 500,000 cDNA molecules were obtained per 1 to 10 million input T cells, so each molecule approximated one T cell. The patient libraries were prepared and sequenced with the same protocol used for the earlier healthy control dataset. Within a given batch, samples were prepared together, multiplexed and sequenced on the same HiSeq lane. Per the original workflow: Raw barcoded reads were processed with MIGEC, discarding single-read molecular identifier groups before consensus assembly and CDR3 extraction. VDJtools was used for post-analysis of the clonotype tables, and diversity was normalized by down-sampling every dataset to the size of the smallest sample. Repertoire overlap clustering matched CDR3 amino acid but not nucleotide sequences to correct batch-related cross-sample contamination. TCRdb reran the public reads through fastp at Q25 and MiXCR, keeping productive beta chains. Each entry merges the rows of one CDR3 protein and shows their most common DNA and genes. The V and J calls were not made by the authors but by TCRdb's processing. The sample table contains around 250,000 distinct CDR3 sequences; only one count was recorded for 30% to 45% of them. The ten top clones hold less than 6% of the sample.

On this clonotype: No antigen is known for it. No base-level quality is on record; no much larger clone is a single base apart.

Beyond this particular receptor, the publication reports: When samples were clustered directly using the F measure, samples prepared in the same batch co-clustered strongly, which prompted a batch-effect correction. Multiple sclerosis patients had significantly lower normalized Chao1 diversity than controls, a result that suggests substantial peripheral T-cell clonal expansion. Patients showed significantly higher frequencies than controls for 4 or 5 TRBV segments, among them TRBV5-6, TRBV5-1 and TRBV20-1. The control group was slightly older than the multiple sclerosis patient group.

The TCR originated in a girl between 10 and 17 years old with multiple sclerosis. Material: blood. Here the chain combines TRBV6-4 and TRBJ2-3, with 9 middle bases fitting TRBD1. The nucleotide sequence is TGTGCCAGCAGTGTAGTTTTCGGGACAGGGAATCGAGATACGCAGTATTTT. Translated, it gives CASSVVFGTGNRDTQYF.